These 19 T cell receptor beta chains share one sample of origin, sequenced in a study of shared clonotypes between healthy human individuals. Only in-frame clones appear in the TCRdb table, and some are missing; sequencing was by immunoSEQ multiplex PCR. The sample has over a million clones, roughly 98% seen once. The sequencing sample was made of naive CD4+ T cells sorted from blood. Subset specified: CD45RA+ positively selected. These receptors all stem from a young man in good health.

The genes are TRBV27 and TRBJ1-2; no definite D call. With 6 bases removed from V and 4 bases from J, the gap between germline ends came to 18 bases. CDR1 is MNHEY and CDR2 is SMNVEV in the germline V gene (reference sequence). The CDR3 consists of 15 residues. CDR3 sequence: CASSPRPGRIYGYTF. CDR3 DNA sequence: TGTGCCAGCAGCCCCAGACCGGGAAGGATCTATGGCTACACCTTC.

This clone has a single count. Other DNA sequences in the same sample also yield this CDR3. This chain uses TRBV5-4 with TRBJ1-2; 9 bases agree with TRBD1. Germline CDR1 and CDR2: SGHNT and YYREEE (reference sequence). The V segment lost 4 bases and the J segment 4 bases; nucleotides outside the gene matches: 8. The length of the CDR3 is 15 residues. CDR3 DNA sequence: TGTGCCAGCAGCCCGGGGGGACAGGGACTCTATGGCTACACCTTC. This gives the protein CASSPGGQGLYGYTF.

In this sample, this clone turned up once. The same CDR3 also results from other DNA sequences found in this sample. The chain carries TRBV5-1 and TRBJ1-5; 8 bases fit TRBD1. Unmatched junction bases numbered 4, after V lost 2 bases and J lost 6 bases. The CDR3 is made up of 14 amino acids. Germline V gene sequence: CDR1 SGHRS, CDR2 YFSETQ. The CDR3 reads CASSLGQGGQPQHF. CDR3 DNA: TGCGCCAGCAGCTTAGGACAGGGCGGTCAGCCCCAGCATTTT. Full variable domain (outside the CDR3, taken from reference TRBV5-1 and TRBJ1-5): KAGVTQTPRYLIKTRGQQVTLSCSPISGHRSVSWYQQTPGQGLQFLFEYFSETQRNKGNFPGRFSGRQFSNSRSEMNVSTLELGDSALYLCASSLGQGGQPQHFGDGTRLSIL.

The rearrangement links TRBV10-3 to TRBJ2-7; D call uncertain. Trimming took 5 bases from V and 3 from J, leaving 8 bases between them. CDR1 and CDR2 from the germline V gene are ENHRY and SYGVKD. This CDR3 spans 12 amino acids. CDR3 region: CAISSQDYEQYF. CDR3 bases: TGTGCCATCAGTTCCCAGGACTACGAGCAGTACTTC.

This rearrangement joins TRBV11-2 to TRBJ2-1; tentatively, D is TRBD1 (5 bases). Trimming removed 2 bases at V and 10 bases at J, with 12 bases between. The CDR3 has 13 residues. The germline CDR1 and CDR2 sequences are SGHAT and FQNNGV. CDR3 residues: CASSLKGRVEQFF. Written as DNA, the CDR3 is TGTGCCAGCAGCTTAAAAGGCAGGGTCGAGCAGTTCTTC.

The V call is TRBV10-1, the J call TRBJ2-2, with TRBD2 matching over 7 bases. V shed 6 bases, J shed 4 bases, and the junction held 5 bases outside the gene matches. CDR1 is WNHNN and CDR2 is SYGVQD in the germline V gene (reference sequence). The CDR3 contains 14 residues. CDR3: CASSRGSGTGELFF. The CDR3 DNA sequence: TGCGCCAGCAGCCGCGGGAGTGGCACCGGGGAGCTGTTTTTT.

This chain joins TRBV5-4 and TRBJ1-4; possible D gene TRBD1, 5 bases. The germline V gene encodes CDR1 SGHNT and CDR2 YYREEE (reference sequence). This CDR3 has 14 residues. Trimming shortened V by 0 bases and J by 5 bases, and 8 bases separated the two germline ends. The CDR3: CASSLGGRNEKLFF. CDR3 DNA sequence: TGTGCCAGCAGCTTGGGGGGGAGGAATGAAAAACTGTTTTTT.

V and J are TRBV7-2 and TRBJ2-5, with a possible D match to TRBD2 (6 bases). Germline V gives CDR1 SGHTA, CDR2 FQGNSA. This CDR3 is built from 14 residues. Trimming took 5 bases from V and 7 from J, leaving 17 bases between them. This CDR3 reads CASSKGGASRTQYF. The CDR3 nucleotides are TGTGCCAGCAGCAAAGGCGGGGCCTCTCGGACCCAGTACTTC.

In DNA form, the CDR3 reads TGTGCCAGCAGCCCGAACCCCGGACCAAATGTGAAGTTCTTC. Translated: CASSPNPGPNVKFF. The chain recombines TRBV11-2 with TRBJ2-1; D call uncertain. This CDR3 has 14 residues. V dropped 5 bases and J dropped 14 bases, with 22 bases sitting between them. Per the germline V gene, CDR1 is SGHAT and CDR2 is FQNNGV.

The V and J genes are TRBV4-3 and TRBJ1-1; D remains ambiguous. Germline CDR1 is LGHNA and CDR2 is YSLEER. Trimming removed 1 base from V and 4 bases from J, with 7 bases in between. The CDR3 sequence is 13 residues long. The CDR3: CASSQGRLTEAFF. CDR3 bases: TGCGCCAGCAGCCAAGGGAGGCTCACTGAAGCTTTCTTT.

V is TRBV7-3 and J is TRBJ2-1; 10 nucleotides align to TRBD2. Germline trimming cut 5 bases from V and 9 bases from J; bases unmatched to any gene: 7. Germline V lookup: CDR1 SGHTA, CDR2 FQGTGA. The CDR3 sequence is 14 residues long. The CDR3 DNA follows: TGTGCCAGCAGCGCAGGGCCTAGCGGGAGTGAGCAGTTCTTC. This translates into CASSAGPSGSEQFF.

The CDR3 region is CASSWARLLAGDSYEQYF. CDR3 nucleotides: TGTGCCAGCAGCTGGGCAAGGTTACTAGCGGGAGACTCCTACGAGCAGTACTTC. V usage is TRBV7-8 and J usage is TRBJ2-7; the match to TRBD2 covers 11 bases. V was clipped by 4 bases and J by 0 bases; unmatched bases: 11. The CDR3 has 18 residues. The germline V gene has CDR1 SGHVS and CDR2 FQNEAQ.

The chain uses TRBV7-9 and TRBJ1-5; D unclear. V lost 5 bases, J lost 1 base, and 12 bases lay in between. CDR3 length: 15 amino acids. Germline CDR1 SEHNR, CDR2 FQNEAQ (reference sequence). The CDR3 loop reads CASSTEKDSNQPQHF. CDR3 sequence (DNA): TGTGCCAGCAGCACAGAAAAGGACAGCAATCAGCCCCAGCATTTT. Based on the CDR3 plus reference TRBV7-9 and TRBJ1-5, the full variable domain is DTGVSQNPRHKITKRGQNVTFRCDPISEHNRLYWYRQTLGQGPEFLTYFQNEAQLEKSRLLSDRFSAERPKGSFSTLEIQRTEQGDSAMYLCASSTEKDSNQPQHFGDGTRLSIL.

This chain connects TRBV14 to TRBJ2-7; the D call may be TRBD1 or TRBD2 (5 bases each). Germline V gene lookup returns CDR1 SGHDN and CDR2 FVKESK. This CDR3 has 15 residues. The V end was cut by 2 bases, the J end by 3 bases, with 14 bases between. CDR3 residues: CASSQTGRISYEQYF. CDR3 DNA sequence: TGTGCCAGCAGCCAAACGGGACGGATCAGCTACGAGCAGTACTTC.

This chain connects TRBV10-3 to TRBJ1-1, with a weak D call TRBD1 (6 bases). CDR3 length: 14 amino acids. V was trimmed by 2 bases and J by 6 bases, leaving 13 bases between them. Germline CDR1 reads ENHRY; CDR2 reads SYGVKD. This CDR3 is CAISEGGRSAEAFF. For the CDR3, the DNA is TGTGCCATCAGTGAGGGGGGGCGGAGTGCTGAAGCTTTCTTT.

The chain couples TRBV5-1 to TRBJ2-1; TRBD2 matches at 11 bases. The V and J ends lost 0 bases and 0 bases, in that order; junction bases with no gene match: 5. The CDR3 spans 18 residues. CDR1 SGHRS and CDR2 YFSETQ come from the germline V gene. The chain's CDR3 is CASSLAALAGGSYNEQFF. The CDR3, as DNA: TGCGCCAGCAGCTTGGCCGCGCTAGCGGGGGGCTCCTACAATGAGCAGTTCTTC.

The chain has TRBV5-6 and TRBJ2-2; 9 bases agree with TRBD2. This CDR3 spans 16 amino acids. Looked up from germline, CDR1 is SGHDT and CDR2 is YYEEEE. J gave up 4 bases and V 0 bases, and 4 bases lay outside the gene matches. CDR3 in DNA: TGTGCCAGCAGCTTGGCGGCGGGAGGGATCACCGGGGAGCTGTTTTTT. It encodes CASSLAAGGITGELFF.

V is TRBV5-1 and J is TRBJ2-2; 8 bases map to TRBD1. Germline CDR1 reads SGHRS; CDR2 reads YFSETQ. The CDR3 is 15 residues long. J was trimmed by 3 bases and V by 3 bases; bases with no gene match: 4. The DNA for the CDR3 is TGCGCCAGCAGCTCTCCGGGACAGGACACCGGGGAGCTGTTTTTT. Protein product: CASSSPGQDTGELFF. The complete variable domain, with remaining parts taken from reference TRBV5-1 and TRBJ2-2, reads KAGVTQTPRYLIKTRGQQVTLSCSPISGHRSVSWYQQTPGQGLQFLFEYFSETQRNKGNFPGRFSGRQFSNSRSEMNVSTLELGDSALYLCASSSPGQDTGELFFGEGSRLTVL.

The genes are TRBV7-2 and TRBJ1-4; the D is unclear. This CDR3 comprises 14 residues. Trimming took 5 bases from V and 6 from J, leaving 13 bases between them. The germline V gene encodes CDR1 SGHTA and CDR2 FQGNSA. The CDR3 loop is CASSVDWGDEKLFF. Here the CDR3 DNA reads TGTGCCAGCAGCGTAGACTGGGGAGATGAAAAACTGTTTTTT.